The clone carrying this TCR beta chain was seen many times. Its antigen is currently unknown. Sequencing was performed with immunoSEQ multiplex PCR; in TCRdb, only in-frame clones are kept and a portion is missing. In total the sample includes some 38,000 clones, none of them seen once. In germline, CDR1 is LNHNV, CDR2 YYDKDF (reference sequence). Trimming took off 0 bases at V and 5 bases at J, with 13 bases between the two ends. This CDR3 is built from 16 residues. The data were obtained in a study of T cells after posttransplantation cyclophosphamide. Study-level results: Donor CD8+ memory clones often dominated recipient blood repertoires at later times.

The material sequenced was PBMCs. V gene TRBV15 combines with J gene TRBJ1-4, with a tentative D call TRBD1 (6 bases). The TCR sequence derives from a man aged 45 to 65 in good health, CMV-negative, and a related stem cell transplant donor. Here the CDR3 reads CATSRDGRGGNEKLFF. In nucleotides, the CDR3 is TGTGCCACCAGCAGAGACGGGAGGGGGGGAAATGAAAAACTGTTTTTT.